Shown below are 25 T cell receptor beta chains from a single sample sequenced in a study of shared clonotypes between healthy human individuals (TCRdb year 2020). Library method: the immunoSEQ multiplex PCR assay. As stored in TCRdb, this immuneACCESS dataset retains in-frame rearrangements with V and J assigned. A fraction of the clones does not appear; measured against another copy, unresolved V genes explain less than half of the discrepancy, and the remainder lacks a known reason. For this sample the table gives approximately 1,500,000 clones, of which roughly 95% were detected only once. The ten largest clones add up to 0.95% to 1.5% of the sample. Specimen: naive CD4+ T cells sorted from blood. In the paper's terms, the cell subset or site label means: CD45RA+ positively selected. Receptors were obtained from a man aged 25-40 years in good health.

The J gene is TRBJ2-5, the V gene TRBV21-1; the D call of TRBD1 is as the table states it, not checked on the DNA. TRBV21-1 is a pseudogene segment. The CDR3 covers 17 residues. CDR3 DNA: TGTGCCAGCAGCACCCTATTTACAGGGGGTTTTGTAGAGACCCAGTACTTC. This codes for CASSTLFTGGFVETQYF.

J is TRBJ1-2 and V is TRBV5-4; no clear D. Trimming cost V 2 bases and J 4 bases, with 15 bases left between them. Germline CDR1 SGHNT, CDR2 YYREEE (reference sequence). CDR3 length equals 15 residues. The CDR3 spells CASSFSPDASYGYTF. DNA of the CDR3: TGTGCCAGCAGCTTTAGTCCCGATGCATCCTATGGCTACACCTTC.

The chain links TRBV29-1 to TRBJ1-4, with a weak D call TRBD1 (5 bases). From germline, CDR1 is SQVTM and CDR2 ANQGSEA. Trimming took off 5 bases at V and 6 bases at J, with 13 bases between the two ends. This CDR3 has 13 residues. CDR3 protein: CSVSPQGYEKLFF. CDR3 sequence (DNA): TGCAGCGTTTCCCCGCAGGGTTATGAAAAACTGTTTTTT.

The chain has TRBV7-2 and TRBJ2-1; tentatively, D is TRBD2 (5 bases). The CDR3 extends over 13 amino acids. Per germline, CDR1 SGHTA and CDR2 FQGNSA. V shed 5 bases and J shed 9 bases, with 14 bases lying between them. CDR3 loop: CASSPQLVGEQFF. The CDR3 DNA reads as TGTGCCAGCAGCCCCCAACTAGTCGGTGAGCAGTTCTTC.

The chain is built from TRBV19 and TRBJ2-3, with 8 nucleotides matching TRBD2. This CDR3 contains 14 residues. The J segment lost 2 bases and the V segment lost 9 bases, leaving 7 bases of the junction unmatched. Germline V gives CDR1 LNHDA, CDR2 SQIVND (reference sequence). DNA for the CDR3: TGTGCCAGCGGGAGGGAGCTGTACACAGATACGCAGTATTTT. It codes for CASGRELYTDTQYF.

DNA for the CDR3: TGCGCCAGCAGCCCTCCTCTCAGGGGGGTTAGCCGACAGAACACCGGGGAGCTGTTTTTT. Protein: CASSPPLRGVSRQNTGELFF. The chain recombines TRBV4-1 with TRBJ2-2; D perhaps matches TRBD1 (7 bases). CDR1 and CDR2 from the germline V gene are MGHRA and YSYEKL. Deletions cut 4 bases from V and 1 base from J, with 25 bases between. CDR3 length: 20 amino acids.

This clone appeared a few times. CDR3 protein: CASSPLRMNTEAFF. CDR3 bases: TGTGCCAGCAGCCCTCTCCGTATGAACACTGAAGCTTTCTTT. V and J are TRBV9 and TRBJ1-1, with no clear D. Germline assignment: CDR1 SGDLS and CDR2 YYNGEE. The V and J ends lost 4 bases and 0 bases respectively, with 10 bases between them. This CDR3 has 14 residues.

In DNA, the CDR3 is TGCGCCAGCAGCCCGGGTCGCTCCTACAATGAGCAGTTCTTC. This gives the protein CASSPGRSYNEQFF. The chain couples TRBV5-1 to TRBJ2-1; D is ambiguous. Germline V gene data show CDR1 as SGHRS and CDR2 as YFSETQ. V shed 4 bases and J shed 0 bases, with 8 bases lying between them. This CDR3 has 14 amino acids.

The rearrangement links TRBV6-5 to TRBJ2-1; 9 positions agree with TRBD2. The CDR3 contains 15 residues. The germline V gene encodes CDR1 MNHEY and CDR2 SVGAGI. V dropped 10 bases and J dropped 7; count of bases not matched to a gene: 14. The CDR3 coding sequence is TGTGCCACCGCGTTAGCGGGAGAAGAATGGAATGAGCAGTTCTTC. Protein product: CATALAGEEWNEQFF.

The chain recombines TRBV18 with TRBJ1-1, with TRBD1 matching over 8 bases. The CDR3 covers 17 residues. J gave up 13 bases and V 1 base, and 20 bases lay outside the gene matches. CDR1 is KGHSH, CDR2 LQKENI, per germline. The CDR3 loop reads CASSPRESGQGFSVGFF. The CDR3 DNA reads TGTGCCAGCTCACCACGGGAGTCCGGACAGGGTTTCTCCGTTGGTTTCTTT.

The chain recombines TRBV7-6 with TRBJ1-5; no clear D. The CDR3 spans 13 residues. V was pared by 0 bases and J by 5 bases, with 5 bases between. CDR1 and CDR2 from the germline V gene are SGHVS and FNYEAQ. DNA for the CDR3: TGTGCCAGCAGCTTAGCTTTGGATCAGCCCCAGCATTTT. This encodes CASSLALDQPQHF. Looking up the rest from reference TRBV7-6 and TRBJ1-5 gives the full variable domain: GAGVSQSPRYKVTKRGQDVALRCDPISGHVSLYWYRQALGQGPEFLTYFNYEAQQDKSGLPNDRFSAERPEGSISTLTIQRTEQRDSAMYRCASSLALDQPQHFGDGTRLSIL.

The V call is TRBV19, the J call TRBJ2-7; 7 bases map to TRBD2. The CDR3 spans 15 residues. Germline-derived CDR1 and CDR2 are LNHDA and SQIVND (reference sequence). Trimming at V came to 3 bases and at J to 4 bases, leaving 9 bases not matched to a gene. In DNA form, the CDR3 reads TGTGCCAGTAGTATCGAGAGGGAGGGCCGTTACGAGCAGTACTTC. This sequence encodes CASSIEREGRYEQYF.

The chain uses TRBV11-1 and TRBJ2-3; the D is unclear. Germline V CDR1 and CDR2: SGHAT, FQDESV (reference sequence). V was cut by 3 bases and J by 2 bases, with 9 bases left in between. The CDR3 loop spans 14 amino acids. DNA of the CDR3: TGTGCCAGCAGCTTGGGATTTCACACAGATACGCAGTATTTT. The encoded protein is CASSLGFHTDTQYF.

The chain has TRBV18 and TRBJ2-7; D is ambiguous. Trimming cost V 6 bases and J 7 bases, with 10 bases left between them. The CDR3 is 11 amino acids. Germline V CDR1 and CDR2: KGHSH, LQKENI. The DNA for the CDR3 is TGTGCCAGCTCGACGGTGGGGGAGCAGTACTTC. As protein: CASSTVGEQYF. Full variable domain (remainder filled in from reference TRBV18 and TRBJ2-7): NAGVMQNPRHLVRRRGQEARLRCSPMKGHSHVYWYRQLPEEGLKFMVYLQKENIIDESGMPKERFSAEFPKEGPSILRIQQVVRGDSAAYFCASSTVGEQYFGPGTRLTVT.

The sample holds one count of this clone. The rearrangement links TRBV12-5 to TRBJ2-7; unclear D gene. Germline CDR1 LGHNT, CDR2 FRNRAP. Trimming removed 3 bases at V and 3 bases at J, with 12 bases between. The CDR3 runs 14 residues. For the CDR3, the DNA is TGTGCTAGTGGTTTCATACGCCCAGGCTACGAGCAGTACTTC. It codes for CASGFIRPGYEQYF. Supplemented by reference TRBV12-5 and TRBJ2-7, the full variable domain reads DARVTQTPRHKVTEMGQEVTMRCQPILGHNTVFWYRQTMMQGLELLAYFRNRAPLDDSGMPKDRFSAEMPDATLATLKIQPSEPRDSAVYFCASGFIRPGYEQYFGPGTRLTVT.

J is TRBJ2-5 and V is TRBV5-1, with 9 bases identical to TRBD1. This CDR3 has 13 amino acids. Germline V gene lookup returns CDR1 SGHRS and CDR2 YFSETQ. The V segment lost 6 bases and the J segment 5 bases; nucleotides outside the gene matches: 5. The CDR3 DNA sequence: TGCGCCAGCAAACAGGGGGCGGGGGAGACCCAGTACTTC. Protein: CASKQGAGETQYF.

With regard to this clone: Other DNA variants within this sample encode the same CDR3. The V gene is TRBV7-9, the J gene TRBJ2-3; D is unresolved. Trimming shortened V by 6 bases and J by 0 bases, and 4 bases separated the two germline ends. In germline, CDR1 is SEHNR, CDR2 FQNEAQ (reference sequence). The CDR3 totals 12 residues. The CDR3 sequence is CASSSSTDTQYF. The CDR3 DNA follows: TGTGCCAGCAGTTCTAGCACAGATACGCAGTATTTT.

This chain links TRBV6-5 with TRBJ2-7, with D maybe TRBD2 (6 bases). V was pared by 2 bases and J by 6 bases, with 20 bases between. In germline, CDR1 is MNHEY, CDR2 SVGAGI. CDR3 size: 16 residues. CDR3 loop: CASSYAGLGTGGEQYF. The CDR3 nucleotides read TGTGCCAGCAGTTACGCGGGGTTGGGGACCGGGGGCGAGCAGTACTTC.

This chain links TRBV7-9 with TRBJ2-3; TRBD2 matches at 10 bases. This CDR3 region has 16 residues. Germline assignment: CDR1 SEHNR and CDR2 FQNEAQ (reference sequence). J was trimmed by 0 bases and V by 3 bases; bases with no gene match: 3. DNA for the CDR3: TGTGCCAGCAGCTTCCAACTAGCGGGAAGCACAGATACGCAGTATTTT. This gives the protein CASSFQLAGSTDTQYF.

The chain links TRBV5-4 to TRBJ2-5; possible D gene TRBD2, 5 bases. The germline V and J ends were trimmed by 5 bases and 4 bases, with 9 bases remaining between them. This CDR3 contains 12 residues. Germline values: CDR1 SGHNT, CDR2 YYREEE (reference sequence). CDR3 nucleotide sequence: TGTGCCAGCAGTTCCCGGGGAGAGACCCAGTACTTC. It translates to CASSSRGETQYF.

The chain couples TRBV18 to TRBJ2-4; no clear D. This CDR3 spans 13 amino acids. The V gene's germline CDR1 is KGHSH and CDR2 LQKENI. Deletions cut 6 bases from V and 7 bases from J, with 13 bases between. Here the CDR3 reads CASSTNVENIQYF. The CDR3 bases are TGTGCCAGCTCCACGAATGTGGAGAACATTCAGTACTTC. Looking up the rest from reference TRBV18 and TRBJ2-4 gives the full variable domain: NAGVMQNPRHLVRRRGQEARLRCSPMKGHSHVYWYRQLPEEGLKFMVYLQKENIIDESGMPKERFSAEFPKEGPSILRIQQVVRGDSAAYFCASSTNVENIQYFGAGTRLSVL.

Here the CDR3 DNA reads TGTGCCAGCAGCTTGGCCACTAGCGGGAGCCCGTTCGAGCAGTACTTC. Its protein product is CASSLATSGSPFEQYF. The V call is TRBV5-6, the J call TRBJ2-7; the match to TRBD2 covers 11 bases. Germline CDR1 is SGHDT and CDR2 is YYEEEE. The junction had 8 bases not matched to a gene; V was cut back by 0 bases and J by 6 bases. The CDR3 covers 16 residues.

This clone turned up a few times. The same CDR3 is also encoded by other DNA sequences in this sample. The chain has TRBV5-1 and TRBJ2-2; D is uncertain. CDR3 size: 12 residues. V was shortened by 0 bases and J by 6 bases, with 3 bases between the two germline ends. The V gene's germline CDR1 is SGHRS and CDR2 YFSETQ. CDR3 bases: TGCGCCAGCAGCTTGGGGGCCGGGGAGCTGTTTTTT. This sequence encodes CASSLGAGELFF.

This clone came up once. The V and J genes are TRBV7-2 and TRBJ2-1; 10 nucleotides line up with TRBD1. CDR3 length: 16 residues. Trimming took 5 bases from V and 4 from J; bases not matched to a gene: 8. Germline CDR1 reads SGHTA; CDR2 reads FQGNSA. The CDR3, as DNA: TGTGCCAGCAGCATCTCGCGGGGACAGGGGTACAATGAGCAGTTCTTC. Its translation: CASSISRGQGYNEQFF.

The chain combines TRBV5-1 with TRBJ2-5; D is perhaps TRBD1 or TRBD2 (5 bases each). The germline V gene encodes CDR1 SGHRS and CDR2 YFSETQ. V was trimmed by 0 bases and J by 6 bases, leaving 18 bases between them. The CDR3 is 16 amino acids. The CDR3 nucleotides read TGCGCCAGCAGCTTGGTAGAGCTGGTGGGACGGCAGACCCAGTACTTC. This translates into CASSLVELVGRQTQYF.